A selection of T cell receptor beta chains follows, all from one sample in a study of blood T cell repertoires in COVID-19. The protocol was immunoSEQ multiplex PCR, while the TCRdb copy is restricted to in-frame clones and leaves out a portion. The data hold some 300,000 clones, with 85% to 90% observed a single time. The sequencing sample was made of PBMCs or T cells enriched from blood (not recorded which). The receptors come from a woman aged 45-59 years who had been exposed to COVID-19. Each CDR3 is given with its conserved first and last residue. A D gene is named only where the DNA matches it firmly. Some rows have no size entry. The others give once, few or many, or a class for an expanded clone.

clone_size j_call v_call d_call cdr3_nt cdr3_aa
- TRBJ2-1 TRBV7-2 - TGTGCCAGCAGCTCAAAGGTTCAGGTTTATCTGGATGAGCAGTTCTTC CASSSKVQVYLDEQFF
- TRBJ2-1 TRBV19 TRBD1 TGTGCCAGTAGTTCATCGGGACAGGGATACAATGAGCAGTTCTTC CASSSSGQGYNEQFF
- TRBJ1-4 TRBV28 TRBD1 TGTGCCAGCAGGACAGGGCCAAATGCCGGAAAACTGTTTTTT CASRTGPNAGKLFF
- TRBJ1-5 TRBV28 - TGTGCCAGCAGTTTATTTTTCGGAGGGTTGCAGCCCCAGCATTTT CASSLFFGGLQPQHF
once TRBJ2-5 TRBV18 - TGTGCCAGCTCACTGGGACAAGGAGAGACCCAGTACTTC CASSLGQGETQYF
- TRBJ1-4 TRBV9 - TGTGCCAGCAGCGGCGGGGAAAAACTGTTTTTT CASSGGEKLFF
- TRBJ1-1 TRBV7-9 - TGTGCCAGCAGCTTAGGCAGGGAAATCAACACTGAAGCTTTCTTT CASSLGREINTEAFF
- TRBJ1-5 TRBV6-5 TRBD1 TGTGCCAGCAGGGGGACAGGGGGGAATCAGCCCCAGCATTTT CASRGTGGNQPQHF
few TRBJ1-2 TRBV4-1 TRBD1 TGCGCCAGCACCCTAACAGGGGCACAAAACTATGGCTACACCTTC CASTLTGAQNYGYTF
- TRBJ1-6 TRBV6-5 TRBD1 TGTGCCAGCAGGAGTGGGACAGCACGTCGCCCCCTCCACTTT CASRSGTARRPLHF